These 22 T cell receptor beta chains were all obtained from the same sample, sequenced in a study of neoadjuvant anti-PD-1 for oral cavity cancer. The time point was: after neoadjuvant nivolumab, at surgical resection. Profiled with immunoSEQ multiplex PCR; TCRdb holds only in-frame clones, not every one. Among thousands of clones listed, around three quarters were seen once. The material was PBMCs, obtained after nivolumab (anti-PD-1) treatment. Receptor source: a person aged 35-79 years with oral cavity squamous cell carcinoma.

CDR3 sequence reads: CATSRDLTGAYEQYF. The CDR3 nucleotides read TGTGCCACCAGCAGAGATCTCACAGGGGCCTACGAGCAGTACTTC. The V gene is TRBV15, the J gene TRBJ2-7, with 7 bases that match TRBD1. The CDR3 covers 15 residues. Trimming removed 0 bases from V and 2 bases from J; junction bases left unmatched: 4. Germline loops: CDR1 LNHNV, CDR2 YYDKDF (reference sequence).

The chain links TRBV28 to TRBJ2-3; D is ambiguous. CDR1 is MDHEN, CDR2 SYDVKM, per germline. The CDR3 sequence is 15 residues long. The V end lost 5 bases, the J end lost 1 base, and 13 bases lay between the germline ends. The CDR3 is CASSPPPRGTDTQYF. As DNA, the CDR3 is TGTGCCAGCAGTCCCCCACCCCGGGGCACAGATACGCAGTATTTT.

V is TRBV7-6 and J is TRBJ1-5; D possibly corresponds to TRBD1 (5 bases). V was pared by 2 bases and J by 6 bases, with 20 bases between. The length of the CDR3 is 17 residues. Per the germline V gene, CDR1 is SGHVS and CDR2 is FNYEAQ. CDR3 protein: CASSLLLRVDAGQPQHF. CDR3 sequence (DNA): TGTGCCAGCAGCTTACTTCTCAGGGTTGACGCGGGTCAGCCCCAGCATTTT.

CDR3 in amino acids: CASSITGTGQPQHF. CDR3 in DNA: TGTGCCAGCAGCATTACAGGGACCGGGCAGCCCCAGCATTTT. V usage is TRBV5-6 and J usage is TRBJ1-5, with D perhaps TRBD1 (6 bases). Trimming stripped 4 bases from V and 7 bases from J, with 15 bases between. In germline, CDR1 is SGHDT, CDR2 YYEEEE. CDR3 length: 14 residues.

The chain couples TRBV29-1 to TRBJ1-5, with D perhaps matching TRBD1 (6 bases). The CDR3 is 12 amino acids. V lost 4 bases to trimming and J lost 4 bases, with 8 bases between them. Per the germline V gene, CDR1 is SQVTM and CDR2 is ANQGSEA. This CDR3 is CSVGQGNQPQHF. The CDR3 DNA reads TGCAGCGTTGGGCAGGGGAATCAGCCCCAGCATTTT.

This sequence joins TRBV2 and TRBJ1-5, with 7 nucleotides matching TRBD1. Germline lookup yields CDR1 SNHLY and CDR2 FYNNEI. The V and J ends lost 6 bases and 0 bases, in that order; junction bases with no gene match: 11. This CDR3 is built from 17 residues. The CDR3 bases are TGTGCCAGCAGGTGGGGGGACAGTCTTTATAGCAATCAGCCCCAGCATTTT. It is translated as CASRWGDSLYSNQPQHF.

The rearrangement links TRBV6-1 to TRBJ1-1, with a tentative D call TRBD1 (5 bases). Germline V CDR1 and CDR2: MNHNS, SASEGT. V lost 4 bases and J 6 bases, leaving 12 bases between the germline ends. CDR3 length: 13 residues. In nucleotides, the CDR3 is TGTGCCAGCAGTGCGACCGGAGGGGCTGAAGCTTTCTTT. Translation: CASSATGGAEAFF.

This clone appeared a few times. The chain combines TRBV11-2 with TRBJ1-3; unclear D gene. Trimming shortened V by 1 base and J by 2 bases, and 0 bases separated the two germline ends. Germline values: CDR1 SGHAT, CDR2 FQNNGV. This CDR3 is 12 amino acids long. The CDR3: CASSLAGNTIYF. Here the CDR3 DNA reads TGTGCCAGCAGCTTAGCTGGAAACACCATATATTTT.

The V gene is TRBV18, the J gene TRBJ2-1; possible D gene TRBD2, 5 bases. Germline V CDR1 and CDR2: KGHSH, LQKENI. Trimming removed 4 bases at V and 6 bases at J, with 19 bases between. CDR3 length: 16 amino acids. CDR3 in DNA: TGTGCCAGCTCACTTGCGGGCCAGACCGCCGGCAATGAGCAGTTCTTC. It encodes CASSLAGQTAGNEQFF.

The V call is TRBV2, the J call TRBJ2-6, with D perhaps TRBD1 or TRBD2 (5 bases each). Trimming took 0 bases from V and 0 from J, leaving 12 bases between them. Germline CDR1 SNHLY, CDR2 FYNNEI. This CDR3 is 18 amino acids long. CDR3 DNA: TGTGCCAGCAGTGAAGCGAAGGGACGTCTCTCTGGGGCCAACGTCCTGACTTTC. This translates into CASSEAKGRLSGANVLTF.

The CDR3 loop is CASSSGWGSVEQYF. The CDR3 DNA reads as TGTGCCAGCAGCTCGGGCTGGGGGTCCGTCGAGCAGTACTTC. The V call is TRBV7-2, the J call TRBJ2-7; D is tentatively TRBD1 or TRBD2 (5 bases each). The CDR3 spans 14 residues. Germline V gene sequence: CDR1 SGHTA, CDR2 FQGNSA. Trimming took 4 bases from V and 6 from J, leaving 16 bases between them. Full variable domain (remainder filled in from reference TRBV7-2 and TRBJ2-7): GAGVSQSPSNKVTEKGKDVELRCDPISGHTALYWYRQSLGQGLEFLIYFQGNSAPDKSGLPSDRFSAERTGGSVSTLTIQRTQQEDSAVYLCASSSGWGSVEQYFGPGTRLTVT.

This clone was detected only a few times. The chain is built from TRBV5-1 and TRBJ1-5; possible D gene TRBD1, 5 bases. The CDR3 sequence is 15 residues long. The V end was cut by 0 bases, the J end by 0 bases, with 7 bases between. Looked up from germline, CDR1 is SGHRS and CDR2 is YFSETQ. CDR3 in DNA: TGCGCCAGCAGCTTGGGCGGGGGTAGCAATCAGCCCCAGCATTTT. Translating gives CASSLGGGSNQPQHF.

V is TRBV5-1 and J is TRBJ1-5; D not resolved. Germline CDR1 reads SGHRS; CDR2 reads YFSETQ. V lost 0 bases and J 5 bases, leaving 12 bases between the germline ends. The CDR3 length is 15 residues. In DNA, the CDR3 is TGCGCCAGCAGCTTGGCCGGAGGGTCTTATCAGCCCCAGCATTTT. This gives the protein CASSLAGGSYQPQHF.

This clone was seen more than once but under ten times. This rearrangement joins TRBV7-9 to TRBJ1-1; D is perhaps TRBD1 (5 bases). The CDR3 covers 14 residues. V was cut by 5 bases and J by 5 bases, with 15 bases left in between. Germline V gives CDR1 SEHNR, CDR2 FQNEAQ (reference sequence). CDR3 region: CASSGGLSSTEAFF. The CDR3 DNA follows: TGTGCCAGCAGCGGGGGACTTTCGAGTACTGAAGCTTTCTTT.

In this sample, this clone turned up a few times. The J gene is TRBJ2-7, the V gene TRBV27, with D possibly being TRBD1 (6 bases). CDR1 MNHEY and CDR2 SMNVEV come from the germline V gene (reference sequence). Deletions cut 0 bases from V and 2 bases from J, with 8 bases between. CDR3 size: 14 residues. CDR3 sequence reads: CASSLSSGAYEQYF. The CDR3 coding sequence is TGTGCCAGCAGTTTATCCTCAGGGGCCTACGAGCAGTACTTC.

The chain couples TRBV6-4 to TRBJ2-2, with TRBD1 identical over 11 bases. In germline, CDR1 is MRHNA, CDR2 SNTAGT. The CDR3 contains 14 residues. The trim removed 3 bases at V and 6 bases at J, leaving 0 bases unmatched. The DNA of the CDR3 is TGTGCCAGCAGTGAGGGACAGGGGGCCGGGGAGCTGTTTTTT. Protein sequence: CASSEGQGAGELFF.

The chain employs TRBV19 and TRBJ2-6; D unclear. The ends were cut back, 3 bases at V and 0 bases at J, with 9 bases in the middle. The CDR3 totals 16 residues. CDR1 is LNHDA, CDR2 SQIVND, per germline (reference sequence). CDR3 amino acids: CASSIARVSGANVLTF. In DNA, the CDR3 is TGTGCCAGTAGTATTGCAAGGGTCTCTGGGGCCAACGTCCTGACTTTC.

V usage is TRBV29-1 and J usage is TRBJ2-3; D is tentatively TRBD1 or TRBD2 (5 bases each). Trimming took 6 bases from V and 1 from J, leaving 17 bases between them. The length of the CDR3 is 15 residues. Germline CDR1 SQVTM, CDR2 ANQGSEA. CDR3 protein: CSVCPGAGGTDTQYF. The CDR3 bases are TGCAGCGTCTGCCCCGGGGCTGGGGGCACAGATACGCAGTATTTT.

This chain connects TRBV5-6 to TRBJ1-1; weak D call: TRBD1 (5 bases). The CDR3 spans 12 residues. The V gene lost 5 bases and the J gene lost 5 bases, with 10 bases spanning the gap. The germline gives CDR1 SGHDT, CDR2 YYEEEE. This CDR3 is CASSYGGTEAFF. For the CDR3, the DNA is TGTGCCAGCAGTTACGGGGGGACTGAAGCTTTCTTT.

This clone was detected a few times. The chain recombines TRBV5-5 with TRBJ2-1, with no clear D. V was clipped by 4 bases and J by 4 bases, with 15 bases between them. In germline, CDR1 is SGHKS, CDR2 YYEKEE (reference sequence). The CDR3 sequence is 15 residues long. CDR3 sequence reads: CASSSDWDNYNEQFF. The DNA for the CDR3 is TGTGCCAGCAGCAGCGACTGGGATAATTACAATGAGCAGTTCTTC.

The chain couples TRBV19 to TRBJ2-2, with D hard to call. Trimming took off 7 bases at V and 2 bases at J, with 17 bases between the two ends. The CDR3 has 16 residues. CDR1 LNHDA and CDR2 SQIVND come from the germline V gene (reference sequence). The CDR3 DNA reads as TGTGCCAGTAAATCGCCGGAACTCCTAAACACCGGGGAGCTGTTTTTT. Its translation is CASKSPELLNTGELFF. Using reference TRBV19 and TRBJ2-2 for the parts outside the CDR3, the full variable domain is DGGITQSPKYLFRKEGQNVTLSCEQNLNHDAMYWYRQDPGQGLRLIYYSQIVNDFQKGDIAEGYSVSREKKESFPLTVTSAQKNPTAFYLCASKSPELLNTGELFFGEGSRLTVL.

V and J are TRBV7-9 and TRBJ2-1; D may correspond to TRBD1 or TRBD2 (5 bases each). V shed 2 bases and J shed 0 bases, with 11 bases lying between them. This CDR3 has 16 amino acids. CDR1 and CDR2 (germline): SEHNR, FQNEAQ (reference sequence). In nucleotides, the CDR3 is TGTGCCAGCAGCTTAAACCGGGGACCCTCCTACAATGAGCAGTTCTTC. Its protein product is CASSLNRGPSYNEQFF. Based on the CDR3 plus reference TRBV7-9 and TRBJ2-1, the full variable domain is DTGVSQNPRHKITKRGQNVTFRCDPISEHNRLYWYRQTLGQGPEFLTYFQNEAQLEKSRLLSDRFSAERPKGSFSTLEIQRTEQGDSAMYLCASSLNRGPSYNEQFFGPGTRLTVL.